These T cell receptor beta chains were read from a single sample in a study of OX40 agonist ivuxolimab in advanced cancers. Assay used: immunoSEQ multiplex PCR; TCRdb lists only in-frame clones, some missing. Among more than 30,000 clones listed, roughly 77% were seen once. This specimen consisted of CD4+ or CD8+ T cells sorted from blood, obtained in a trial of the OX40 agonist ivuxolimab. These receptors were collected from an adult with an advanced solid tumor such as melanoma, head and neck, liver or kidney cancer. Both conserved end residues are part of each CDR3. D genes are given only for firm matches. A clone size is listed for some rows: how often the clone was seen (once, few, many), or a class if it is expanded.

clone_size: NA
d_call: NA
j_call: TRBJ2-7
v_call: TRBV6-1
cdr3_nt: TGTGCCAGCGGGAGAGGACCCTCCTACGAGCAGTACTTC
cdr3_aa: CASGRGPSYEQYF

clone_size: NA
d_call: NA
j_call: TRBJ1-5
v_call: TRBV15
cdr3_nt: TGTGCCACCAGCAGAAAACAGGGTGGTAATCAGCCCCAGCATTTT
cdr3_aa: CATSRKQGGNQPQHF

clone_size: NA
d_call: NA
j_call: TRBJ2-1
v_call: TRBV7-9
cdr3_nt: TGTGCCAGCAGCTTGGGGACTTCCCCCTCGGGAGAGCAGTTCTTC
cdr3_aa: CASSLGTSPSGEQFF

clone_size: few
d_call: TRBD2
j_call: TRBJ2-7
v_call: TRBV27
cdr3_nt: TGTGCCAGCAGTCCCCGGACTAGATCCTACGAGCAGTACTTC
cdr3_aa: CASSPRTRSYEQYF

clone_size: NA
d_call: NA
j_call: TRBJ1-1
v_call: TRBV28
cdr3_nt: TGTGCCAGCAGTTTACAAACCGGGCCGCCGTCTGAAGCTTTCTTT
cdr3_aa: CASSLQTGPPSEAFF

clone_size: NA
d_call: TRBD2
j_call: TRBJ2-3
v_call: TRBV28
cdr3_nt: TGTGCCAGCAGTTTCTCGGGAGTAGCGGGAGTTACGCAGTATTTT
cdr3_aa: CASSFSGVAGVTQYF

clone_size: NA
d_call: NA
j_call: TRBJ1-1
v_call: TRBV19
cdr3_nt: TGTGCCAGTAGTACCCAAACCCCTCATCGGATCATGAACACTGAAGCTTTCTTT
cdr3_aa: CASSTQTPHRIMNTEAFF

clone_size: NA
d_call: NA
j_call: TRBJ1-1
v_call: TRBV19
cdr3_nt: TGTGCCAGTAGTATATCCGGGAGCGGGAACACTGAAGCTTTCTTT
cdr3_aa: CASSISGSGNTEAFF

clone_size: NA
d_call: TRBD2
j_call: TRBJ2-1
v_call: TRBV11-3
cdr3_nt: TGTGCCAGCAGCTTAGGATCCAGCGGGGGGAAGCATGAGCAGTTCTTC
cdr3_aa: CASSLGSSGGKHEQFF

clone_size: NA
d_call: NA
j_call: TRBJ1-4
v_call: TRBV29-1
cdr3_nt: TGCAGCGTAAGGGACCATAATGAAAAACTGTTTTTT
cdr3_aa: CSVRDHNEKLFF

clone_size: NA
d_call: NA
j_call: TRBJ2-7
v_call: TRBV6-5
cdr3_nt: TGTGCCAGCAGTTTACGCCGGGGTACGGGGTCCTACGAGCAGTACTTC
cdr3_aa: CASSLRRGTGSYEQYF

clone_size: NA
d_call: NA
j_call: TRBJ2-7
v_call: TRBV9
cdr3_nt: TGTGCCAGCAGCCTCACGGGAGAAACCTACGAGCAGTACTTC
cdr3_aa: CASSLTGETYEQYF

clone_size: NA
d_call: NA
j_call: TRBJ1-2
v_call: TRBV2
cdr3_nt: TGTGCCAGCAGTTTTTACGGGACGGGGCTCTATGGCTACACCTTC
cdr3_aa: CASSFYGTGLYGYTF

clone_size: NA
d_call: NA
j_call: TRBJ2-7
v_call: TRBV6-1
cdr3_nt: TGTGCCAGCAGTGGAAAAGGCTGGTTTTCCTACGAGCAGTACTTC
cdr3_aa: CASSGKGWFSYEQYF

clone_size: NA
d_call: TRBD1
j_call: TRBJ2-1
v_call: TRBV30
cdr3_nt: TGTGCCTGGAGCCCCCCGGGGGACAGGGGTAGGGGTGAGCAGTTCTTC
cdr3_aa: CAWSPPGDRGRGEQFF

clone_size: NA
d_call: TRBD1
j_call: TRBJ1-1
v_call: TRBV7-2
cdr3_nt: TGTGCCAGCAGCCTCAGGACAGGGGAGAACACTGAAGCTTTCTTT
cdr3_aa: CASSLRTGENTEAFF

clone_size: NA
d_call: NA
j_call: TRBJ1-5
v_call: TRBV4-1
cdr3_nt: TGCGCCAGCAGCCAAGATCAGGGGACTAGGCAGCCCCAGCATTTT
cdr3_aa: CASSQDQGTRQPQHF

clone_size: NA
d_call: NA
j_call: TRBJ2-1
v_call: TRBV11-2
cdr3_nt: TGTGCCAGCAGCTTAGTTTTCCCAAATGAGCAGTTCTTC
cdr3_aa: CASSLVFPNEQFF

clone_size: NA
d_call: NA
j_call: TRBJ2-3
v_call: TRBV10-1
cdr3_nt: TGCGCCAGCAGTGAGTCGGATAGGCCAGATACGCAGTATTTT
cdr3_aa: CASSESDRPDTQYF

clone_size: NA
d_call: TRBD2
j_call: TRBJ2-3
v_call: TRBV6-1
cdr3_nt: TGTGCCAGCAGTGAAGCGGGACTACCCTCTAGCACAGATACGCAGTATTTT
cdr3_aa: CASSEAGLPSSTDTQYF

clone_size: NA
d_call: NA
j_call: TRBJ1-1
v_call: TRBV18
cdr3_nt: TGTGCCAGCTCACTCAGCGGGAACACTGAAGCTTTCTTT
cdr3_aa: CASSLSGNTEAFF

clone_size: NA
d_call: NA
j_call: TRBJ1-6
v_call: TRBV6-6
cdr3_nt: TGTGCCAGCAGTTACTCGGAGTTTGGTTCACCCCTCCACTTT
cdr3_aa: CASSYSEFGSPLHF

clone_size: NA
d_call: NA
j_call: TRBJ1-2
v_call: TRBV19
cdr3_nt: TGTGCCAGTAGTAAGAGCGCGGCTAACTATGGCTACACCTTC
cdr3_aa: CASSKSAANYGYTF

clone_size: NA
d_call: NA
j_call: TRBJ2-7
v_call: TRBV29-1
cdr3_nt: TGCAGCGTTGTTTCGGGTGGGAGCCCCTCCTACGAGCAGTACTTC
cdr3_aa: CSVVSGGSPSYEQYF

clone_size: NA
d_call: NA
j_call: TRBJ1-1
v_call: TRBV7-6
cdr3_nt: TGTGCCAGCAGCTTAATGAACACTGAAGCTTTCTTT
cdr3_aa: CASSLMNTEAFF

clone_size: NA
d_call: TRBD2
j_call: TRBJ2-1
v_call: TRBV28
cdr3_nt: TGTGCCAGCAGCACGGGACTAGCGGGCCTAGGGACAAGGGAGCAGTTCTTC
cdr3_aa: CASSTGLAGLGTREQFF

clone_size: NA
d_call: NA
j_call: TRBJ1-3
v_call: TRBV28
cdr3_nt: TGTGCCAGCAGTACACCTGGGGGGGGCAGGGGTGTGGACACCATATATTTT
cdr3_aa: CASSTPGGGRGVDTIYF

clone_size: once
d_call: NA
j_call: TRBJ2-1
v_call: TRBV11-2
cdr3_nt: TGTGCCAGCAGCTTGAATGTCCTGGGGGAGAGCAATGAGCAGTTCTTC
cdr3_aa: CASSLNVLGESNEQFF

clone_size: NA
d_call: NA
j_call: TRBJ2-2
v_call: TRBV29-1
cdr3_nt: TGCAGCGTTGCGGGACACCTTTCGAACACCGGGGAGCTGTTTTTT
cdr3_aa: CSVAGHLSNTGELFF

clone_size: NA
d_call: NA
j_call: TRBJ2-3
v_call: TRBV6-5
cdr3_nt: TGTGCCAGCAGTTACATAGGGGGCGGGGAAGATACGCAGTATTTT
cdr3_aa: CASSYIGGGEDTQYF

clone_size: NA
d_call: TRBD1
j_call: TRBJ2-1
v_call: TRBV11-2
cdr3_nt: TGTGCCAGCAGCCGGAACGGACAGGCCTACAATGAGCAGTTCTTC
cdr3_aa: CASSRNGQAYNEQFF

clone_size: NA
d_call: TRBD1
j_call: TRBJ2-2
v_call: TRBV6-5
cdr3_nt: TGTGCCAGCAGTTACGCCAGGGGGAGCACCGGGGAGCTGTTTTTT
cdr3_aa: CASSYARGSTGELFF

clone_size: NA
d_call: NA
j_call: TRBJ1-5
v_call: TRBV19
cdr3_nt: TGTGCCAGTAGTATAGAGGGCCGGGGACATCAGCCCCAGCATTTT
cdr3_aa: CASSIEGRGHQPQHF

clone_size: NA
d_call: NA
j_call: TRBJ2-1
v_call: TRBV27
cdr3_nt: TGTGCCAGCAGGAATGCAGGGGGAGGCTACAATGAGCAGTTCTTC
cdr3_aa: CASRNAGGGYNEQFF

clone_size: NA
d_call: NA
j_call: TRBJ1-2
v_call: TRBV5-4
cdr3_nt: TGTGCCAGCAGCTTGGAAGGAGTCCTCTATGGCTACACCTTC
cdr3_aa: CASSLEGVLYGYTF

clone_size: NA
d_call: NA
j_call: TRBJ2-5
v_call: TRBV5-4
cdr3_nt: TGTGCCAGCAGCCGGGGCCACGGGGAGACCCAGTACTTC
cdr3_aa: CASSRGHGETQYF

clone_size: NA
d_call: NA
j_call: TRBJ1-5
v_call: TRBV27
cdr3_nt: TGTGCCAGCAGTTTTGCGGGAGCCAATCAGCCCCAGCATTTT
cdr3_aa: CASSFAGANQPQHF

clone_size: few
d_call: NA
j_call: TRBJ1-6
v_call: TRBV11-2
cdr3_nt: TGTGCCAGCAGCCCTCGGACGGCGGCCCCGTATTCACCCCTCCACTTT
cdr3_aa: CASSPRTAAPYSPLHF

clone_size: NA
d_call: NA
j_call: TRBJ1-4
v_call: TRBV4-1
cdr3_nt: TGCGCCAGCAGCCAAGATGGGACAAGAGCTAATGAAAAACTGTTTTTT
cdr3_aa: CASSQDGTRANEKLFF

clone_size: NA
d_call: NA
j_call: TRBJ2-5
v_call: TRBV10-3
cdr3_nt: TGTGCCATCAGTCCTTTAGAGGCACAGGGAACAGAGACCCAGTACTTC
cdr3_aa: CAISPLEAQGTETQYF

clone_size: NA
d_call: TRBD1
j_call: TRBJ1-1
v_call: TRBV18
cdr3_nt: TGTGCCAGCTCACTTGGACAGGGCGGAATGAACACTGAAGCTTTCTTT
cdr3_aa: CASSLGQGGMNTEAFF

clone_size: NA
d_call: TRBD2
j_call: TRBJ2-1
v_call: TRBV4-3
cdr3_nt: TGCGCCAGCAGCCTAAGCGGGGGGGTTAACTATGAGCAGTTCTTC
cdr3_aa: CASSLSGGVNYEQFF

clone_size: NA
d_call: NA
j_call: TRBJ2-1
v_call: TRBV5-4
cdr3_nt: TGTGCCAGCAGCTCCCCTAGCAGCTCCTACAATGAGCAGTTCTTC
cdr3_aa: CASSSPSSSYNEQFF

clone_size: NA
d_call: TRBD1
j_call: TRBJ2-1
v_call: TRBV11-1
cdr3_nt: TGTGCCAGCAGCCACCGGGACAGGGGTATCAATGAGCAGTTCTTC
cdr3_aa: CASSHRDRGINEQFF

clone_size: NA
d_call: NA
j_call: TRBJ1-5
v_call: TRBV6-5
cdr3_nt: TGTGCCAGCAGTTACGGGGTGGGCAATCAGCCCCAGCATTTT
cdr3_aa: CASSYGVGNQPQHF

clone_size: NA
d_call: NA
j_call: TRBJ1-2
v_call: TRBV6-5
cdr3_nt: TGTGCCAGCAGCCGCTACACCTTC
cdr3_aa: CASSRYTF